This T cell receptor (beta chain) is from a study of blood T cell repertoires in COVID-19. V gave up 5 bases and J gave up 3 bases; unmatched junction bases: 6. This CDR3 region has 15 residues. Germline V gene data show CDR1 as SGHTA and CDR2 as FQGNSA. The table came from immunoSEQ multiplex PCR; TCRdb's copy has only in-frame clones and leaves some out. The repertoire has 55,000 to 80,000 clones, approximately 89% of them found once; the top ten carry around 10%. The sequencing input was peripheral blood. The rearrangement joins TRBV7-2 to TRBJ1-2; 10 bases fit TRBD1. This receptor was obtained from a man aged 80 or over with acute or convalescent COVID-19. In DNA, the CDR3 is TGTGCCAGCAGCCCCTGGACAGGGGGGTACTATGGCTACACCTTC. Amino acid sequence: CASSPWTGGYYGYTF.